Each of the 23 T cell receptor beta chains below was sequenced from the same sample in a study of CD8 T cells in ankylosing spondylitis. TCRdb re-called the 5' RACE reads with MiXCR, one entry per CDR3 protein. The sample holds around 300,000 distinct CDR3 sequences, roughly 12% seen once. Sequencing used blood, either unsorted or a sorted T cell fraction (not recorded which). These receptors were obtained from a female donor with ankylosing spondylitis or in good health (not recorded which).

This chain joins TRBV14 and TRBJ2-1; perhaps TRBD2 as D (6 bases). V was trimmed by 1 base and J by 7 bases, leaving 8 bases between them. CDR1 and CDR2 (germline): SGHDN, FVKESK. CDR3 length: 13 residues. This chain's CDR3 is CASSQVGGNEQFF. CDR3 DNA: TGTGCCAGCAGCCAAGTTGGAGGGAATGAGCAGTTCTTC.

This clonotype has ten or more counts. The gene calls are TRBV7-8 and TRBJ2-4, with 7 bases lining up with TRBD1. The germline V gene encodes CDR1 SGHVS and CDR2 FQNEAQ. The CDR3 totals 17 residues. J lost 0 bases, V lost 5 bases, and 10 bases had no gene match. CDR3 sequence: CASSTEGAGLAKNIQYF. CDR3 DNA: TGTGCCAGCAGCACAGAGGGGGCGGGTCTAGCCAAAAACATTCAGTACTTC.

The sample holds a few counts of this clonotype. This chain links TRBV3-1 with TRBJ2-3; tentatively, D is TRBD1 (6 bases). The germline V gene has CDR1 LGHDT and CDR2 YNNKEL (reference sequence). V dropped 4 bases and J dropped 4 bases, with 15 bases sitting between them. This CDR3 region has 15 residues. The CDR3 DNA reads TGTGCCAGCAGCCCCGGGACATCATCCTCAGATACGCAGTATTTT. It yields the protein CASSPGTSSSDTQYF.

This clonotype was seen many times. The chain joins TRBV10-3 to TRBJ2-7; TRBD2 matches 8 bases. CDR1 is ENHRY, CDR2 SYGVKD, per germline. Trimming at V came to 2 bases and at J to 1 base, leaving 7 bases not matched to a gene. The CDR3 consists of 16 residues. As DNA, the CDR3 is TGTGCCATCAGTGAGGTGCCAGGCGGGGGGTCCTACGAGCAGTACTTC. Translating it yields CAISEVPGGGSYEQYF.

The V gene is TRBV7-2, the J gene TRBJ2-1; D remains ambiguous. Trimming removed 3 bases at V and 2 bases at J, with 14 bases between. Germline lookup yields CDR1 SGHTA and CDR2 FQGNSA. The CDR3 has 16 residues. As DNA, the CDR3 is TGTGCCAGCAGCTTTTCTGGGGTCATCCCCTACAATGAGCAGTTCTTC. As protein: CASSFSGVIPYNEQFF.

This clonotype was detected many times. The rearrangement joins TRBV5-5 to TRBJ2-7, with D possibly being TRBD2 (5 bases). In germline, CDR1 is SGHKS, CDR2 YYEKEE (reference sequence). Deletions cut 2 bases from V and 6 bases from J, with 12 bases between. The CDR3 consists of 13 residues. CDR3: CASSFGKRAEQYF. The CDR3 DNA reads as TGTGCCAGCAGCTTCGGGAAAAGGGCCGAGCAGTACTTC.

This clonotype turned up a few times. J is TRBJ2-7 and V is TRBV6-6; D not resolved. V lost 4 bases to trimming and J lost 1 base, with 5 bases between them. Germline V gene data show CDR1 as MNHNY and CDR2 as SVGAGI (reference sequence). The CDR3 spans 12 residues. The CDR3 DNA is TGTGCCAGCAGTTCAATGTCCTACGAGCAGTACTTC. Its protein product is CASSSMSYEQYF.

This clonotype has just a few counts. The rearrangement links TRBV12-3 or TRBV12-4 to TRBJ1-5; maybe TRBD1 (5 bases). The CDR3 contains 12 residues. Trimming took off 5 bases at V and 9 bases at J, with 11 bases between the two ends. CDR3 residues: CASSGGDRPQHF. CDR3 coding DNA: TGTGCCAGCAGTGGGGGGGATCGGCCCCAGCATTTT.

This clonotype was seen many times. This chain links TRBV20-1 with TRBJ1-2, with D unclear. Germline-derived CDR1 and CDR2 are DFQATT and SNEGSKA (reference sequence). This CDR3 is 14 amino acids long. V was cut by 1 base and J by 0 bases, with 9 bases left in between. The CDR3: CSARGSGANYGYTF. In DNA, the CDR3 is TGCAGTGCTAGAGGGTCGGGAGCTAACTATGGCTACACCTTC.

In DNA, the CDR3 is TGCAGTGCTCCCCGGGACAGGGGGCACAATCAGCCCCAGCATTTT. Amino acids: CSAPRDRGHNQPQHF. This rearrangement joins TRBV20-1 to TRBJ1-5; TRBD1 matches at 12 bases. The CDR3 runs 15 residues. With 5 bases clipped from V and 3 bases from J, the junction kept 5 bases outside the gene matches. Looked up from germline, CDR1 is DFQATT and CDR2 is SNEGSKA (reference sequence).

A few counts support this clonotype. The CDR3 sequence is CASSFQQGGGQPQHF. CDR3 coding DNA: TGTGCCAGCAGTTTCCAACAGGGTGGAGGCCAGCCCCAGCATTTT. This chain links TRBV12-3 or TRBV12-4 with TRBJ1-5, with a possible D match to TRBD1 (6 bases). The CDR3 extends over 15 amino acids. Trimming took off 3 bases at V and 7 bases at J, with 16 bases between the two ends.

About this clonotype: A much larger clonotype is one base distant, so this may be a read error. The chain employs TRBV6-1 and TRBJ1-1, with D unclear. V dropped 5 bases and J dropped 6 bases, with 10 bases sitting between them. The germline V gene has CDR1 MNHNS and CDR2 SASEGT. This CDR3 comprises 12 residues. The CDR3 region is CASSPWRAEAFF. CDR3 in DNA: TGTGCCAGCAGTCCCTGGCGGGCTGAAGCTTTCTTT.

This clonotype was observed a few times. The V gene is TRBV5-5, the J gene TRBJ1-5; a weak D match, TRBD1 (5 bases). Germline-derived CDR1 and CDR2 are SGHKS and YYEKEE (reference sequence). The CDR3 has 16 amino acids. Trimming pared 0 bases from V and 7 bases from J, leaving 17 bases between. The CDR3 region is CASSLAVGQASQPQHF. The CDR3 DNA sequence: TGTGCCAGCAGCTTGGCGGTGGGGCAGGCCTCCCAGCCCCAGCATTTT.

On this clonotype itself: A much larger clone lies a single base off, so this may be a read error. The missing conserved phenylalanine or tryptophan at the end of this CDR3 makes a read error likely. V is TRBV12-3 or TRBV12-4 and J is TRBJ2-7, with 8 bases fitting TRBD1. J gave up 2 bases and V 5 bases, and 5 bases lay outside the gene matches. The CDR3 contains 14 residues. In DNA, the CDR3 is TGTGCCAGCAGTCCCGGGGACAGGCCCTACGAGCAGTACTTA. Its protein product is CASSPGDRPYEQYL.

This clonotype was observed many times. The chain links TRBV4-2 to TRBJ2-7; 11 positions match TRBD2. The CDR3 sequence is 14 residues long. Germline CDR1 reads LGHNA; CDR2 reads YNFKEQ. The J segment lost 12 bases and the V segment lost 2 bases, leaving 9 bases of the junction unmatched. Written as DNA, the CDR3 is TGTGCCAGCAGCCAATCCCCGACTAGCGGGGACGGGTACTTC. Protein sequence: CASSQSPTSGDGYF.

This clonotype has ten or more counts. V is TRBV27 and J is TRBJ2-3; maybe TRBD2 (6 bases). The CDR3 runs 14 residues. Germline CDR1 and CDR2: MNHEY and SMNVEV (reference sequence). V was trimmed by 7 bases and J by 5 bases, leaving 16 bases between them. The CDR3: CASMLSGFIDTQYF. The CDR3 region has the DNA TGTGCCAGCATGCTTAGCGGTTTCATAGATACGCAGTATTTT.

V usage is TRBV7-2 and J usage is TRBJ1-1; 8 nucleotides align to TRBD1. Germline CDR1 SGHTA, CDR2 FQGNSA. This CDR3 is 16 amino acids long. V gave up 10 bases and J gave up 5 bases; unmatched junction bases: 18. The CDR3 nucleotides read TGTGCCATATTGGGAAGACAGGGGAGATCGAGGACTGAAGCTTTCTTT. This encodes CAILGRQGRSRTEAFF.

This clonotype came up many times. The gene calls are TRBV20-1 and TRBJ2-1; 8 nucleotides match TRBD2. The germline V gene encodes CDR1 DFQATT and CDR2 SNEGSKA (reference sequence). The length of the CDR3 is 16 residues. V lost 1 base, J lost 9 bases, and 14 bases stayed unmatched. The CDR3 spells CSARAEKAGANSEQFF. The CDR3 bases are TGCAGTGCTAGAGCCGAGAAAGCGGGAGCGAATAGTGAGCAGTTCTTC.

This clonotype came up many times. This chain's CDR3 is CASSSEGWTGELFF. CDR3 DNA sequence: TGCGCCAGCAGCTCCGAGGGGTGGACCGGGGAGCTGTTTTTT. The chain couples TRBV5-1 to TRBJ2-2; D tentatively fits TRBD1 or TRBD2 (5 bases each). V was shortened by 3 bases and J by 5 bases, with 11 bases between the two germline ends. The CDR3 length is 14 residues. Germline V CDR1 and CDR2: SGHRS, YFSETQ.

This clonotype was observed many times. The V and J genes are TRBV15 and TRBJ2-3; no reliable D call. Trimming took off 2 bases at V and 0 bases at J, with 12 bases between the two ends. The germline V gene encodes CDR1 LNHNV and CDR2 YYDKDF (reference sequence). The CDR3 runs to 16 residues. The CDR3 coding sequence is TGTGCCACCAGCAGATGGGCACCACTTAGCACAGATACGCAGTATTTT. It encodes CATSRWAPLSTDTQYF.

Note on this clonotype: Relative to the germline gene, one junction end is altered; a read error may explain this. The rearrangement joins TRBV27 to TRBJ1-2, with D possibly matching TRBD1 (6 bases). The CDR3 length is 15 residues. The V gene's germline CDR1 is MNHEY and CDR2 SMNVEV (reference sequence). The CDR3, as DNA: TGTGCCAGCACCCCTTATACAGGGCACAACTATGGCGACACCTTC. This encodes CASTPYTGHNYGDTF.

The gene calls are TRBV5-5 and TRBJ2-2; 8 bases agree with TRBD1. After removal of 5 bases from V and 3 bases from J, the junction contained 12 bases not matched to a gene. This CDR3 has 17 amino acids. CDR1 and CDR2 from the germline V gene are SGHKS and YYEKEE (reference sequence). CDR3 loop: CASRVDRGFSDTGELFF. CDR3 nucleotide sequence: TGTGCCAGCAGGGTCGACAGGGGCTTCTCGGACACCGGGGAGCTGTTTTTT. The entire variable domain, with the rest obtained from reference TRBV5-5 and TRBJ2-2, is as follows: DAGVTQSPTHLIKTRGQQVTLRCSPISGHKSVSWYQQVLGQGPQFIFQYYEKEERGRGNFPDRFSARQFPNYSSELNVNALLLGDSALYLCASRVDRGFSDTGELFFGEGSRLTVL.

This clonotype was counted many times. CDR3 bases: TGCGCCAGCAGCTGGGGACAGGACAAAAACATTCAGTACTTC. It is translated as CASSWGQDKNIQYF. The chain links TRBV5-1 to TRBJ2-4, with 8 positions matching TRBD1. Germline CDR1 and CDR2: SGHRS and YFSETQ. CDR3 size: 14 residues. With 3 bases clipped from V and 3 bases from J, the junction kept 2 bases outside the gene matches.